One TCR beta chain is described in this entry. The data were obtained in a study of blood T cell repertoires in COVID-19. Here immunoSEQ multiplex PCR was the method, and the copy in TCRdb shows in-frame clones only, minus some. The sample lists tens of thousands of clones, 70% to 85% occurring once. There are 13 residues in the CDR3. Losses at the gene ends were 6 bases for V and 6 bases for J; bases not matched to a gene: 3. Germline loops: CDR1 SGHAT, CDR2 FQNNGV. The sequence was obtained from a woman over 75 with acute or convalescent COVID-19. The rearrangement uses TRBV11-2 and TRBJ2-1; 9 nucleotides line up with TRBD1. Sequencing was done on a sample of peripheral blood. This CDR3 is CASRTGGGNEQFF. The CDR3 DNA reads TGTGCCAGCAGAACAGGGGGCGGCAATGAGCAGTTCTTC.